These 11 T cell receptor beta chains share one sample of origin, sequenced in a study of cytomegalovirus exposure and HLA in healthy donors. PCR primers comprised 60 Vbeta and 13 Jbeta primers. Using immunoSEQ multiplex PCR, the repertoire was profiled, and TCRdb retains in-frame clones only, with some absent. The table has over 150,000 clones, around 74% seen once. Sequencing used PBMCs. The receptor source for this set is a man between 18 and 29 years old in good health and CMV-seronegative.

This sequence joins TRBV27 and TRBJ2-2; TRBD2 aligns across 11 bases. The CDR3 sequence is 17 residues long. In germline, CDR1 is MNHEY, CDR2 SMNVEV (reference sequence). V shed 4 bases, J shed 9 bases, and the junction held 13 bases outside the gene matches. CDR3 residues: CASSSYNSGRARWELFF. The CDR3 DNA sequence: TGTGCCAGCAGTTCCTACAATAGCGGGAGGGCCAGATGGGAGCTGTTTTTT.

This clone was seen once. The chain links TRBV14 to TRBJ1-1; no clear D. The CDR3 length is 14 residues. V lost 1 base, J lost 1 base, and 7 bases lay in between. Germline-derived CDR1 and CDR2 are SGHDN and FVKESK. The CDR3 DNA is TGTGCCAGCAGCCAAGTTCTCGGGAACACTGAAGCTTTCTTT. It encodes CASSQVLGNTEAFF.

The rearrangement links TRBV9 to TRBJ2-4; 7 nucleotides line up with TRBD1. CDR1 is SGDLS, CDR2 YYNGEE, per germline. The CDR3 covers 14 residues. The ends lost 3 bases at V and 5 bases at J; junction bases unmatched: 5. The CDR3 DNA sequence: TGTGCCAGCAGCGCCACCGGGACAGAAAACATTCAGTACTTC. Amino acids: CASSATGTENIQYF.

This clone was observed a handful of times. The chain links TRBV19 to TRBJ1-1, with TRBD1 matching 9 bases. Germline loops: CDR1 LNHDA, CDR2 SQIVND (reference sequence). Unmatched junction bases numbered 3, after V lost 3 bases and J lost 1 base. This CDR3 has 15 residues. The DNA of the CDR3 is TGTGCCAGTAGTATCCGACAGGGGGGGAACACTGAAGCTTTCTTT. Residues: CASSIRQGGNTEAFF.

CDR3 coding DNA: TGCGCCAGCAGCCAAGATAGGGCAGGGGGCTATGAAAAACTGTTTTTT. Its translation is CASSQDRAGGYEKLFF. V usage is TRBV4-3 and J usage is TRBJ1-4, with 8 bases aligning to TRBD1. Germline V gene sequence: CDR1 LGHNA, CDR2 YSLEER. Germline trimming cut 0 bases from V and 6 bases from J; bases unmatched to any gene: 6. The CDR3 runs to 16 residues.

V gene TRBV19 combines with J gene TRBJ1-1, with 8 bases lining up with TRBD1. Germline V CDR1 and CDR2: LNHDA, SQIVND (reference sequence). V lost 6 bases to trimming and J lost 3 bases; unmatched junction nucleotides: 3. The CDR3 is 13 amino acids. The CDR3 is CASSQQGDTEAFF. Here the CDR3 DNA reads TGTGCCAGTAGCCAACAGGGGGACACTGAAGCTTTCTTT.

This chain uses TRBV7-2 with TRBJ1-2; tentative D call: TRBD1 (6 bases). CDR1 is SGHTA, CDR2 FQGNSA, per germline. This CDR3 has 16 residues. V was shortened by 1 base and J by 5 bases, with 17 bases between the two germline ends. The CDR3 DNA sequence: TGTGCCAGCAGCTTAGGGGGGAGGGGGGGCGAGTATGGCTACACCTTC. It is translated as CASSLGGRGGEYGYTF.

The chain carries TRBV19 and TRBJ2-7, with 9 bases identical to TRBD2. This CDR3 comprises 14 residues. Germline lookup yields CDR1 LNHDA and CDR2 SQIVND (reference sequence). Unmatched junction bases numbered 8, after V lost 1 base and J lost 10 bases. CDR3 sequence: CASSIGGLAPPQYF. The CDR3 DNA sequence: TGTGCCAGTAGTATAGGGGGACTAGCTCCCCCCCAGTACTTC.

The chain joins TRBV6-1 to TRBJ1-4; the match to TRBD1 covers 10 bases. Germline V gene sequence: CDR1 MNHNS, CDR2 SASEGT. This CDR3 is built from 14 residues. V dropped 6 bases and J dropped 5; count of bases not matched to a gene: 3. For the CDR3, the DNA is TGTGCCAGCAGGGACAGGGGGGACAATGAAAAACTGTTTTTT. It yields the protein CASRDRGDNEKLFF.

In this sample, this clone turned up a few times. The V gene is TRBV13, the J gene TRBJ2-1; D is perhaps TRBD2 (6 bases). The CDR3 length is 11 residues. Per germline, CDR1 PRHDT and CDR2 FYEKMQ (reference sequence). V lost 4 bases and J 8 bases, leaving 6 bases between the germline ends. Here the CDR3 reads CASSWEDEQFF. CDR3 sequence (DNA): TGTGCCAGCAGCTGGGAGGATGAGCAGTTCTTC.

J is TRBJ2-7 and V is TRBV6-6; D is perhaps TRBD2 (5 bases). The CDR3 is 15 amino acids. V gave up 2 bases and J gave up 4 bases, with 15 bases separating them. Germline loops: CDR1 MNHNY, CDR2 SVGAGI (reference sequence). The CDR3 DNA is TGTGCCAGCAGTTACCGACCTGATGGGAGTTACGAGCAGTACTTC. Protein: CASSYRPDGSYEQYF.